The rows below give T cell receptor beta chains drawn from one sample of a study of identical twins. TCRdb used MiXCR to reprocess the 5' RACE reads, holding one entry per CDR3 protein. The profile shows under 900,000 distinct CDR3 sequences, around a sixth of them singletons. The same data also contributed to another study, on T cells expressing NK-cell markers.

The specimen sequenced was PBMCs. These receptors all stem from a woman aged 18-29 years in good health. Both conserved end residues are part of each CDR3. A D gene is named only where the DNA matches it firmly. Only part of the rows carry a size: once, few, many, or a class if the clone is expanded.

J	D	size	V	DNA	CDR3
TRBJ2-1	NA	few	TRBV25-1	TGTGCCAGCAGTGATGTCGGTGCGGGGAATGAGCAGTTCTTC	CASSDVGAGNEQFF
TRBJ2-7	NA	NA	TRBV20-1	TGCAGTGCTAGGGTTTCTGGGGAGCAGTACTTC	CSARVSGEQYF
TRBJ1-1	NA	many	TRBV12-3/TRBV12-4	TGTGCCAGCAGCCGAACCGGCACTGAAGCTTTCTTT	CASSRTGTEAFF
TRBJ2-7	TRBD1	few	TRBV5-1	TGCGCCAGCAGCTTGGGGGACAGCCGCTCCTACGAGCAGTACTTC	CASSLGDSRSYEQYF
TRBJ2-1	TRBD2	many	TRBV7-7	TGTGCCAGCAGCTTCTCTAGCGGGATCTACAATGAGCAGTTCTTC	CASSFSSGIYNEQFF
TRBJ2-7	TRBD1	NA	TRBV18	TGTGCCAGCTCACGACAGGGGTTCGACGAGCAGTACTTC	CASSRQGFDEQYF
TRBJ2-7	NA	few	TRBV12-3/TRBV12-4	TGTGCCAGCAGTTTATTCACTAGCAGCTACGAGCAGTACTTC	CASSLFTSSYEQYF
TRBJ2-5	NA	NA	TRBV20-1	TGCAGCAGCCTAACGGGGGAGACCCAGTACTTC	CSSLTGETQYF
TRBJ1-2	TRBD1	NA	TRBV7-9	TGTGCCAGCAGCCCAAGGGGACAGGGAAGCTATGGCTACACCTTC	CASSPRGQGSYGYTF
TRBJ1-6	NA	many	TRBV12-3/TRBV12-4	TGTGCCAGCAGTTTAAGGCCGGGTTCACCCCTCCACTTT	CASSLRPGSPLHF
TRBJ2-7	TRBD2	few	TRBV12-3/TRBV12-4	TGTGCCAGCATCCCGCACGGGGGGGCGGTTCTCGAGCAGTACTTC	CASIPHGGAVLEQYF